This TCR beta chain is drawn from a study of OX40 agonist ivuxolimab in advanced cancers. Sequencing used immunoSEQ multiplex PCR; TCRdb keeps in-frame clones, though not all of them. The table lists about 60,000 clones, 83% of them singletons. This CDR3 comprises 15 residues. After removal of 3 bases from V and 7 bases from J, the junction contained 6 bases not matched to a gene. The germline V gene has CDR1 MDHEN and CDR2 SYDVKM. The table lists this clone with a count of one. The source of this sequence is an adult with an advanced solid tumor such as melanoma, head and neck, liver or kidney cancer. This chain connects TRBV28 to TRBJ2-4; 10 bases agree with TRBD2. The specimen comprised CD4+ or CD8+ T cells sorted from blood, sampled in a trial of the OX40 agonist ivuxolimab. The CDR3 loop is CASSFRTSGPNIQYF. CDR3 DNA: TGTGCCAGCAGTTTTCGGACTAGCGGACCTAACATTCAGTACTTC.